The 26 T cell receptor beta chains listed next were all sequenced from one sample in a study of shared clonotypes between healthy human individuals. The assay was immunoSEQ multiplex PCR, and TCRdb's table has in-frame clones only and misses some. The sample yields 2 million to 2.5 million clones, nearly 97% seen once. Sequencing used naive CD4+ T cells sorted from blood. Subset denoted: CD45RA+ positively selected. The receptors originated from a young man in good health.

J is TRBJ2-3 and V is TRBV6-5; 10 nucleotides line up with TRBD2. The CDR3 length is 16 residues. From germline, CDR1 is MNHEY and CDR2 SVGAGI. The junction had 6 bases not matched to a gene; V was cut back by 0 bases and J by 6 bases. CDR3 sequence reads: CASSYSPAGGPDTQYF. CDR3 in DNA: TGTGCCAGCAGTTACTCTCCAGCGGGGGGGCCGGATACGCAGTATTTT.

This clone has a single count. V usage is TRBV19 and J usage is TRBJ1-5; 7 bases align to TRBD1. This CDR3 has 13 residues. Unmatched junction bases numbered 6, after V lost 6 bases and J lost 7 bases. Germline assignment: CDR1 LNHDA and CDR2 SQIVND (reference sequence). CDR3 coding DNA: TGTGCCAGTAGGGCTGACAGGGAGCAGCCCCAGCATTTT. This encodes CASRADREQPQHF.

The chain recombines TRBV30 with TRBJ1-1, with 10 bases lining up with TRBD1. The CDR3 consists of 12 residues. Germline assignment: CDR1 GTSNPN and CDR2 SVGIG (reference sequence). The trim removed 2 bases at V and 11 bases at J, leaving 5 bases unmatched. As DNA, the CDR3 is TGTGCCTGGAGTCGGACAGGGGGGGTGGCTTTCTTT. Its protein is CAWSRTGGVAFF.

The gene calls are TRBV19 and TRBJ2-2; D remains ambiguous. V lost 1 base and J lost 0, with 15 bases in between. The CDR3 extends over 18 amino acids. CDR1 and CDR2 (germline): LNHDA, SQIVND (reference sequence). CDR3 bases: TGTGCCAGTAGTATAGTGACCCAGAGAGGACCGAACACCGGGGAGCTGTTTTTT. Translated, it gives CASSIVTQRGPNTGELFF.

The chain links TRBV19 to TRBJ2-7; 7 positions agree with TRBD1. This CDR3 is built from 14 residues. The V and J ends lost 4 bases and 2 bases, in that order; junction bases with no gene match: 5. Germline CDR1 and CDR2: LNHDA and SQIVND (reference sequence). The CDR3 protein is CASSKRDRAYEQYF. The CDR3 DNA sequence: TGTGCCAGTAGTAAACGGGACAGAGCCTACGAGCAGTACTTC.

The rearrangement uses TRBV10-2 and TRBJ2-7, with TRBD2 matching over 10 bases. With V trimmed by 4 bases and J by 2 bases, 5 bases remained unmatched. In germline, CDR1 is WSHSY, CDR2 SAAADI. The CDR3 has 15 residues. In DNA, the CDR3 is TGCGCCAGCAGTGGTCGGACTAGCGGTACCTACGAGCAGTACTTC. Translation: CASSGRTSGTYEQYF.

Regarding this clone: The sample has other DNA sequences that encode this CDR3 too. The CDR3 sequence is CASSLVVAGYNEQFF. The CDR3 region has the DNA TGCGCCAGCAGCTTGGTAGTAGCGGGCTACAATGAGCAGTTCTTC. The genes are TRBV5-1 and TRBJ2-1, with 7 bases that match TRBD2. CDR1 and CDR2 (germline): SGHRS, YFSETQ. J lost 3 bases, V lost 0 bases, and 3 bases had no gene match. CDR3 size: 15 residues.

J is TRBJ2-3 and V is TRBV7-2; 14 nucleotides agree with TRBD2. The CDR3 contains 16 residues. The V segment lost 5 bases and the J segment 2 bases; nucleotides outside the gene matches: 3. Germline V gene data show CDR1 as SGHTA and CDR2 as FQGNSA. The CDR3 DNA sequence: TGTGCCAGCAGCATGGGACTAGCGGGAGCCACAGATACGCAGTATTTT. Its translation: CASSMGLAGATDTQYF.

The CDR3 DNA follows: TGTGCCAGCACCCCCTGGGGCGGGGACACAGATACGCAGTATTTT. It yields the protein CASTPWGGDTDTQYF. The chain uses TRBV28 and TRBJ2-3; D possibly corresponds to TRBD2 (6 bases). V lost 7 bases and J 2 bases, leaving 16 bases between the germline ends. There are 15 residues in the CDR3. The germline V gene has CDR1 MDHEN and CDR2 SYDVKM.

V is TRBV20-1 and J is TRBJ2-3; tentative D call: TRBD2 (6 bases). Germline V lookup: CDR1 DFQATT, CDR2 SNEGSKA (reference sequence). The V end lost 6 bases, the J end lost 8 bases, and 12 bases lay between the germline ends. The CDR3 contains 11 residues. The CDR3 nucleotides read TGCAGTGCCCTGGACTACGGTACGCAGTATTTT. Its protein is CSALDYGTQYF.

Note on this clone: The identical CDR3 is also encoded by other nucleotide sequences in the sample. The CDR3 nucleotides read TGTGCCAGCAGTTTAGGGGGCTACGAGCAGTACTTC. Its protein product is CASSLGGYEQYF. The chain links TRBV6-5 to TRBJ2-7; possible D gene TRBD1, 6 bases. Trimming stripped 4 bases from V and 3 bases from J, with 7 bases between. The CDR3 is 12 residues long. Germline CDR1 reads MNHEY; CDR2 reads SVGAGI.

This chain joins TRBV19 and TRBJ2-7; 10 bases align to TRBD2. The CDR3 is made up of 15 amino acids. Germline CDR1 and CDR2: LNHDA and SQIVND (reference sequence). V was clipped by 6 bases and J by 0 bases; unmatched bases: 5. The CDR3 loop is CASSLAGVPSYEQYF. CDR3 sequence (DNA): TGTGCCAGTAGCCTAGCGGGGGTCCCCTCCTACGAGCAGTACTTC.

This clone has only one observation. The chain carries TRBV7-2 and TRBJ2-7; the D is unclear. There are 13 residues in the CDR3. Germline CDR1 and CDR2: SGHTA and FQGNSA. The V and J ends lost 4 bases and 5 bases respectively, with 12 bases between them. CDR3 coding DNA: TGTGCCAGCAGCTCCAGAATTACGGACGAGCAGTACTTC. Amino acids: CASSSRITDEQYF. The variable domain in full, with the rest retrieved from reference TRBV7-2 and TRBJ2-7, is GAGVSQSPSNKVTEKGKDVELRCDPISGHTALYWYRQSLGQGLEFLIYFQGNSAPDKSGLPSDRFSAERTGGSVSTLTIQRTQQEDSAVYLCASSSRITDEQYFGPGTRLTVT.

The chain couples TRBV12-2 to TRBJ1-5. TRBV12-2 is listed as a pseudogene. This CDR3 has 18 amino acids. The CDR3: CASRFRGVLDTSNQPQHF. The CDR3 DNA follows: TGTGCAAGTCGCTTTAGGGGGGTTTTGGACACTAGCAATCAGCCCCAGCATTTT.

The chain couples TRBV6-5 to TRBJ2-6; the D gene is possibly TRBD2 (6 bases). Germline CDR1 reads MNHEY; CDR2 reads SVGAGI. The CDR3 runs to 15 residues. V was shortened by 5 bases and J by 4 bases, with 12 bases between the two germline ends. The CDR3 reads CASSKRESGANVLTF. CDR3 DNA: TGTGCCAGCAGTAAACGGGAGTCGGGGGCCAACGTCCTGACTTTC.

The chain carries TRBV7-9 and TRBJ1-4; 11 nucleotides agree with TRBD1. J gave up 7 bases and V 5 bases, and 6 bases lay outside the gene matches. Germline V gene data show CDR1 as SEHNR and CDR2 as FQNEAQ (reference sequence). The CDR3 is 15 residues long. CDR3 in amino acids: CASSLWTGGGEKLFF. The CDR3 DNA reads TGTGCCAGCAGCCTCTGGACAGGGGGCGGTGAAAAACTGTTTTTT.

This rearrangement joins TRBV2 to TRBJ1-1; D might be TRBD1 (6 bases). CDR1 and CDR2 (germline): SNHLY, FYNNEI. The length of the CDR3 is 12 residues. Trimming left V 6 bases short and J 11 bases short, with 16 bases between. The chain's CDR3 is CASSPDRTGAFF. DNA of the CDR3: TGTGCCAGCAGCCCTGACAGGACTGGGGCTTTCTTT.

The chain has TRBV18 and TRBJ2-7; 9 bases align to TRBD1. CDR3 length: 17 amino acids. After removal of 6 bases from V and 5 bases from J, the junction contained 17 bases not matched to a gene. Germline CDR1 reads KGHSH; CDR2 reads LQKENI. The CDR3 here is CASSLTSPGTGRDEQYF. CDR3 bases: TGTGCCAGCTCCCTAACCTCCCCCGGGACAGGGCGGGACGAGCAGTACTTC. Complete variable domain (other parts from reference TRBV18 and TRBJ2-7): NAGVMQNPRHLVRRRGQEARLRCSPMKGHSHVYWYRQLPEEGLKFMVYLQKENIIDESGMPKERFSAEFPKEGPSILRIQQVVRGDSAAYFCASSLTSPGTGRDEQYFGPGTRLTVT.

This sequence joins TRBV2 and TRBJ2-3, with 12 bases fitting TRBD2. The ends lost 5 bases at V and 4 bases at J; junction bases unmatched: 4. The CDR3 is 15 residues long. Germline values: CDR1 SNHLY, CDR2 FYNNEI. The chain's CDR3 is CASSRTSGVPDTQYF. The CDR3 DNA sequence: TGTGCCAGCAGTCGGACTAGCGGGGTCCCAGATACGCAGTATTTT.

The chain couples TRBV19 to TRBJ1-4, with 8 bases identical to TRBD1. The CDR3 totals 16 residues. Germline loops: CDR1 LNHDA, CDR2 SQIVND (reference sequence). Unmatched junction bases numbered 4, after V lost 4 bases and J lost 0 bases. The CDR3 spells CASSSGQGSTNEKLFF. The CDR3 DNA follows: TGTGCCAGTAGTAGCGGACAGGGATCAACTAATGAAAAACTGTTTTTT.

In regard to this clone: Distinct nucleotide sequences in the sample also encode this CDR3. The chain uses TRBV11-2 and TRBJ2-3, with 9 bases that match TRBD2. The CDR3 is 15 residues long. V dropped 1 base and J dropped 1; count of bases not matched to a gene: 0. Germline CDR1 and CDR2: SGHAT and FQNNGV. CDR3 nucleotide sequence: TGTGCCAGCAGCTTAGGGACTAGCGGCACAGATACGCAGTATTTT. As protein: CASSLGTSGTDTQYF.

V is TRBV28 and J is TRBJ2-7; maybe TRBD2 (5 bases). The V gene lost 3 bases and the J gene lost 2 bases, with 14 bases spanning the gap. This CDR3 is 15 amino acids long. In germline, CDR1 is MDHEN, CDR2 SYDVKM. The CDR3 DNA reads as TGTGCCAGCAGTTTGTATTGGACGGGAACCTACGAGCAGTACTTC. Its translation: CASSLYWTGTYEQYF.

V and J are TRBV29-1 and TRBJ1-1; D call uncertain. Trimming pared 5 bases from V and 0 bases from J, leaving 13 bases between. Germline V gene lookup returns CDR1 SQVTM and CDR2 ANQGSEA. The CDR3 runs 14 residues. The CDR3: CSVTPGLVNTEAFF. The CDR3 DNA sequence: TGCAGCGTTACTCCAGGTTTGGTGAACACTGAAGCTTTCTTT.

The chain is built from TRBV27 and TRBJ1-1; D not resolved. V lost 4 bases to trimming and J lost 0 bases, with 9 bases between them. This CDR3 comprises 14 residues. CDR1 is MNHEY, CDR2 SMNVEV, per germline (reference sequence). CDR3 sequence: CASSSPLMNTEAFF. CDR3 in DNA: TGTGCCAGCAGTTCCCCACTCATGAACACTGAAGCTTTCTTT.

Here the CDR3 reads CASSSGGLDEKLFF. The DNA for the CDR3 is TGTGCCAGCAGTTCCGGGGGCCTTGACGAAAAACTGTTTTTT. The J gene is TRBJ1-4, the V gene TRBV28; the D gene is possibly TRBD1 (6 bases). The length of the CDR3 is 14 residues. CDR1 is MDHEN, CDR2 SYDVKM, per germline. With 4 bases removed from V and 8 bases from J, the gap between germline ends came to 14 bases. Using reference TRBV28 and TRBJ1-4 for the parts outside the CDR3, the full variable domain is DVKVTQSSRYLVKRTGEKVFLECVQDMDHENMFWYRQDPGLGLRLIYFSYDVKMKEKGDIPEGYSVSREKKERFSLILESASTNQTSMYLCASSSGGLDEKLFFGSGTQLSVL.

The CDR3 here is CASSQRPDNSPLHF. CDR3 nucleotide sequence: TGTGCCAGCAGTCAGCGGCCAGATAATTCACCCCTCCACTTT. This chain connects TRBV6-5 to TRBJ1-6; D is unclear. Germline CDR1 is MNHEY and CDR2 is SVGAGI. The V end was cut by 5 bases, the J end by 5 bases, with 10 bases between. This CDR3 comprises 14 residues.